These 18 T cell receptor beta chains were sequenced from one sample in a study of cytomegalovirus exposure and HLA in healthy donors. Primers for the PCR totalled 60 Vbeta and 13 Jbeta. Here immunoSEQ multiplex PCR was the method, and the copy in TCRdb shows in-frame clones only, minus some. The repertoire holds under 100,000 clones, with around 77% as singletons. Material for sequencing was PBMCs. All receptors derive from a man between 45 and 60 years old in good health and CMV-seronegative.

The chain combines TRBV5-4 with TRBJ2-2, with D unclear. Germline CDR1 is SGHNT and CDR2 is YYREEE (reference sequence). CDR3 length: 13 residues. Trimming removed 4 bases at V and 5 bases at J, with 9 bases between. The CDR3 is CASSRTGTGELFF. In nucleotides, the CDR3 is TGTGCCAGCAGCCGCACGGGTACCGGGGAGCTGTTTTTT.

The CDR3 protein is CASSLAGFSNQPQHF. DNA of the CDR3: TGCGCCAGCAGCTTGGCGGGTTTTAGCAATCAGCCCCAGCATTTT. The chain carries TRBV5-1 and TRBJ1-5, with no clear D. The CDR3 contains 15 residues. Trimming pared 0 bases from V and 0 bases from J, leaving 7 bases between. CDR1 is SGHRS, CDR2 YFSETQ, per germline.

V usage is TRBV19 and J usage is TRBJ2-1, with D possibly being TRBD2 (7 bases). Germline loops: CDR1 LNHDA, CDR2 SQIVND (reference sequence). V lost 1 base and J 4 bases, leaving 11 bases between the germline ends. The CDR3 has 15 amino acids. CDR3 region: CASSIVAGAYNEQFF. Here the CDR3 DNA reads TGTGCCAGTAGTATAGTGGCGGGGGCGTACAATGAGCAGTTCTTC.

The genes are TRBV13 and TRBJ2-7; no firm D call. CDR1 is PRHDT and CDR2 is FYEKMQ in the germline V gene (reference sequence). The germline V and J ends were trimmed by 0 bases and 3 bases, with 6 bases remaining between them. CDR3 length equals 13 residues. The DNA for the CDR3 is TGTGCCAGCAGCTTAGGCCCCATCTACGAGCAGTACTTC. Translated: CASSLGPIYEQYF.

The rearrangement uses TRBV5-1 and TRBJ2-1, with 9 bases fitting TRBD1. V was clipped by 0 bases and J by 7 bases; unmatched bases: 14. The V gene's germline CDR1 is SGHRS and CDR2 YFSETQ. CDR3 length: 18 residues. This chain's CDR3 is CASSLAPGQGRGKNEQFF. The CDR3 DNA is TGCGCCAGCAGCTTGGCCCCGGGACAGGGTCGAGGGAAGAATGAGCAGTTCTTC.

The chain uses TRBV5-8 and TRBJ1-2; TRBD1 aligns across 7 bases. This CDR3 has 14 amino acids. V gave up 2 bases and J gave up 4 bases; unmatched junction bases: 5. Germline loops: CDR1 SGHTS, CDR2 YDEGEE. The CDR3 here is CASSFGKGAYGYTF. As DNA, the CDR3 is TGTGCCAGCAGCTTTGGAAAGGGGGCCTATGGCTACACCTTC.

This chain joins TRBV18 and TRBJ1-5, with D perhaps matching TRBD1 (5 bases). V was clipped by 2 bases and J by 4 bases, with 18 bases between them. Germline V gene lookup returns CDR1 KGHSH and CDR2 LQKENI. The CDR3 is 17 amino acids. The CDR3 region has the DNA TGTGCCAGCTCACCAGGGAGGTTGGGGCGAGGGAATCAGCCCCAGCATTTT. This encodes CASSPGRLGRGNQPQHF.

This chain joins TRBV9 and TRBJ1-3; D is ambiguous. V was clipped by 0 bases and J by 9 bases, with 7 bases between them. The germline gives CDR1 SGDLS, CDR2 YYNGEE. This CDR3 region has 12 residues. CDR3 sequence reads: CASSVEGGTIYF. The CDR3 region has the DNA TGTGCCAGCAGCGTAGAAGGCGGCACCATATATTTT.

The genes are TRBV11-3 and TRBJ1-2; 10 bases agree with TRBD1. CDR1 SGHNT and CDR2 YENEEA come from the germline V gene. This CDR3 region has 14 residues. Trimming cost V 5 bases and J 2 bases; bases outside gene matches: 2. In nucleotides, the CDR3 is TGTGCCAGCAGCGCGGGACAGGGGAACTATGGCTACACCTTC. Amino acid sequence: CASSAGQGNYGYTF.

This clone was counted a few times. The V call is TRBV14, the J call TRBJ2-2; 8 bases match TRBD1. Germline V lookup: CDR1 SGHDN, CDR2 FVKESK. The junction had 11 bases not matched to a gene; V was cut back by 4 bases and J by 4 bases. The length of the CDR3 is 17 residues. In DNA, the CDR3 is TGTGCCAGCAGCCCCGGACAGGGAAGATGGGGCACCGGGGAGCTGTTTTTT. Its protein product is CASSPGQGRWGTGELFF.

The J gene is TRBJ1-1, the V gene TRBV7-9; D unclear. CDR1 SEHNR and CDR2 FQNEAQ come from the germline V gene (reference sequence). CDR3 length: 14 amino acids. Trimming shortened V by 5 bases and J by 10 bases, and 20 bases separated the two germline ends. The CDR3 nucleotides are TGTGCCAGCAGCCTCGGAAACAGAGTGGAGGGAGCTTTCTTT. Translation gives CASSLGNRVEGAFF.

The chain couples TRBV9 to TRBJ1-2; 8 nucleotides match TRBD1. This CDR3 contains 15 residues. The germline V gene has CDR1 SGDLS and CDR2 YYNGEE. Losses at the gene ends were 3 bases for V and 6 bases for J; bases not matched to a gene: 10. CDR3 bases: TGTGCCAGCAGCGCGACAGGGGAGGATCCTCATGGCTACACCTTC. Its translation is CASSATGEDPHGYTF.

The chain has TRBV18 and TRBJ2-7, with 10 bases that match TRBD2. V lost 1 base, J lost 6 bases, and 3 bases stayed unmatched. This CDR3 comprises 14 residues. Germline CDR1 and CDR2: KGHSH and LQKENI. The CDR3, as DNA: TGTGCCAGCTCACCACAGCGGGGGGGCGCCGAGCAGTACTTC. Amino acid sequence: CASSPQRGGAEQYF.

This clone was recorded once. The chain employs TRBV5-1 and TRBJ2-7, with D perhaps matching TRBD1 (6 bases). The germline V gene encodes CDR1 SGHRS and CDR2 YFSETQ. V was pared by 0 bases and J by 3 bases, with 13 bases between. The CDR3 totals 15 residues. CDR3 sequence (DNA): TGCGCCAGCAGCTTGGCTCTGGGGGCGGACTACGAGCAGTACTTC. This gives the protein CASSLALGADYEQYF.

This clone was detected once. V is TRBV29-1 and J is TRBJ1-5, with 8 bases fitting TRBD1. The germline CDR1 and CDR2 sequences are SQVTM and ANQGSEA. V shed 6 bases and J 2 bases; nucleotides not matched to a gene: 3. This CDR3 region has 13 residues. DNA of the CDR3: TGCAGCGTAACAGGGGGTGGCAATCAGCCCCAGCATTTT. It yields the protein CSVTGGGNQPQHF.

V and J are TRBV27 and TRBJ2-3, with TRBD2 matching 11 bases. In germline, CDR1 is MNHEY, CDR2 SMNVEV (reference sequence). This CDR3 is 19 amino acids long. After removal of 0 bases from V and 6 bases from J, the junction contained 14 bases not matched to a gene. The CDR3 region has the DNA TGTGCCAGCAGTTTATCGGTGTCGCTAGCGGGGGGCCTGGTGGATACGCAGTATTTT. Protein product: CASSLSVSLAGGLVDTQYF.

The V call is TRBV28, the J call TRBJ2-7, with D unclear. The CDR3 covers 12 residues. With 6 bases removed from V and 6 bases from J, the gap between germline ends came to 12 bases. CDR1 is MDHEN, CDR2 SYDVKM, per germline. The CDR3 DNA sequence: TGTGCCAGCAGATCCCACAGAGTCGAGCAGTACTTC. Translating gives CASRSHRVEQYF.

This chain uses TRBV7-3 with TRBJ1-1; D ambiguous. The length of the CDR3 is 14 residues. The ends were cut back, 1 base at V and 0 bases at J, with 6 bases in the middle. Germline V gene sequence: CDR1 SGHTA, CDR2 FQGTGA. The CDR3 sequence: CASSLSRLNTEAFF. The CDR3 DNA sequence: TGTGCCAGCAGCTTAAGCAGGCTGAACACTGAAGCTTTCTTT. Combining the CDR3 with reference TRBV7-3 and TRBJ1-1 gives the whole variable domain GAGVSQTPSNKVTEKGKYVELRCDPISGHTALYWYRQSLGQGPEFLIYFQGTGAADDSGLPNDRFFAVRPEGSVSTLKIQRTERGDSAVYLCASSLSRLNTEAFFGQGTRLTVV.